This is a list of T cell receptor beta chains from one sample in a study of control samples from healthy donors and cancer patients. Only in-frame clones appear in the TCRdb table, and some are missing; sequencing was by immunoSEQ multiplex PCR. The profile shows over 110,000 clones, roughly 89% of them singletons. Sequencing was carried out using blood. These receptors originate from a young man in good health. The CDR3 runs from the conserved cysteine through the conserved F or W. D genes are given only for firm matches. The size entry is marked missing in some rows and otherwise reads once, few, many or a size class.

d_gene,j_gene,abundance,v_gene,CDR3aa,CDR3nt
-,TRBJ2-5,-,TRBV11-2,CASSLDGGAQYF,TGTGCCAGCAGTCTTGACGGAGGGGCCCAGTACTTC
-,TRBJ2-7,-,TRBV3-1/TRBV3-2,CASSHFSIGTSSYEQYF,TGTGCCAGCAGCCATTTTAGTATAGGAACTAGCTCCTACGAGCAGTACTTC
-,TRBJ1-1,-,TRBV12-3/TRBV12-4,CASSVDTEAFF,TGTGCCAGCAGCGTGGACACTGAAGCTTTCTTT
-,TRBJ2-3,-,TRBV12-5,CASARTSTDTQYF,TGTGCTAGTGCAAGGACTAGCACAGATACGCAGTATTTT
-,TRBJ1-3,-,TRBV25-1,CASSVLGPGNTIYF,TGTGCCAGCAGCGTCTTGGGGCCCGGAAACACCATATATTTT
-,TRBJ2-3,-,TRBV4-1,CASSPPGRTDTQYF,TGCGCCAGCAGCCCACCCGGCCGCACAGATACGCAGTATTTT
TRBD1,TRBJ2-7,-,TRBV19,CASSMIAQGGSYEQYF,TGTGCCAGTAGTATGATTGCACAGGGGGGCAGCTACGAGCAGTACTTC
-,TRBJ1-3,-,TRBV28,CASSSRTVSGNTIYF,TGTGCCAGCAGTTCACGGACAGTCTCTGGAAACACCATATATTTT
TRBD2,TRBJ2-7,-,TRBV6-2/TRBV6-3,CASSWTSGPYEQYF,TGTGCCAGCAGTTGGACTAGCGGACCCTACGAGCAGTACTTC
TRBD2,TRBJ2-3,once,TRBV18,CASSPVTSVSTDTQYF,TGTGCCAGCTCACCAGTGACTAGCGTCTCCACAGATACGCAGTATTTT
-,TRBJ1-2,-,TRBV27,CASSLSTGLYGYTF,TGTGCCAGCAGTTTATCGACAGGACTCTATGGCTACACCTTC
-,TRBJ1-2,-,TRBV18,CASSPGVIYGYTF,TGTGCCAGCTCACCAGGGGTGATCTATGGCTACACCTTC
-,TRBJ2-6,-,TRBV7-9,CASTLGGSGANVLTF,TGTGCCAGCACTTTAGGGGGCTCTGGGGCCAACGTCCTGACTTTC
TRBD1,TRBJ2-1,few,TRBV30,CAWSVLAGQGDDEQFF,TGTGCCTGGAGTGTATTAGCGGGACAGGGGGACGATGAGCAGTTCTTC
-,TRBJ1-2,once,TRBV3-1/TRBV3-2,CASSHRGRAYGYTF,TGTGCCAGCAGCCACCGGGGCCGGGCGTACGGCTACACCTTC
-,TRBJ2-1,-,TRBV9,CASSVVHNEQFF,TGTGCCAGCAGCGTTGTCCACAATGAGCAGTTCTTC
-,TRBJ2-7,-,TRBV6-2/TRBV6-3,CASSFTPRTIGLHYEQYF,TGTGCCAGCAGTTTCACTCCCAGAACGATTGGATTACACTACGAGCAGTACTTC
TRBD1,TRBJ1-2,-,TRBV5-4,CASSSLTGRYGYTF,TGTGCCAGCAGCTCATTGACAGGGAGGTATGGCTACACCTTC
TRBD1,TRBJ2-7,-,TRBV15,CATSSSRTGAYEQYF,TGTGCCACCAGCAGCTCGAGGACAGGGGCTTACGAGCAGTACTTC
-,TRBJ1-2,-,TRBV25-1,CASSESGARKEHGYTF,TGTGCCAGCAGTGAATCGGGGGCAAGAAAGGAGCATGGCTACACCTTC
TRBD1,TRBJ1-2,-,TRBV27,CASSFGTAYGYTF,TGTGCCAGCAGTTTTGGGACAGCCTATGGCTACACCTTC
-,TRBJ2-4,-,TRBV6-5,CASSWTEKNIQYF,TGTGCCAGCAGTTGGACAGAGAAAAACATTCAGTACTTC
-,TRBJ2-6,-,TRBV19,CASSWGRGSGANVLTF,TGTGCCAGTAGTTGGGGCCGCGGCTCTGGGGCCAACGTCCTGACTTTC
-,TRBJ2-7,-,TRBV18,CASSPSFGTQSSYEQYF,TGTGCCAGCTCACCATCATTTGGGACGCAGAGCTCCTACGAGCAGTACTTC
-,TRBJ1-5,-,TRBV6-2/TRBV6-3,CASSYRQGNQPQHF,TGTGCCAGCAGTTACAGGCAGGGCAATCAGCCCCAGCATTTT
-,TRBJ1-5,-,TRBV28,CASSLQINQPQHF,TGTGCCAGCAGTTTACAGATAAATCAGCCCCAGCATTTT
TRBD1,TRBJ1-1,-,TRBV5-1,CASSPGQGAWDTEAFF,TGCGCCAGCAGCCCGGGACAGGGGGCATGGGACACTGAAGCTTTCTTT
-,TRBJ2-3,-,TRBV30,CAWSNGHLGDTQYF,TGTGCCTGGAGTAATGGGCACCTCGGAGATACGCAGTATTTT
-,TRBJ1-1,-,TRBV6-5,CASSMETGEAFF,TGTGCCAGCAGCATGGAAACAGGTGAAGCTTTCTTT
-,TRBJ1-5,-,TRBV28,CASSFLSRPQPQHF,TGTGCCAGCAGTTTTCTGAGTCGGCCTCAGCCCCAGCATTTT
-,TRBJ1-1,-,TRBV5-6,CASSLSFQGTVNTEAFF,TGTGCCAGCAGCTTGAGTTTTCAGGGTACGGTGAACACTGAAGCTTTCTTT
-,TRBJ1-2,-,TRBV28,CASSSGSGRRYGYTF,TGTGCCAGCAGTTCGGGATCGGGTCGGAGGTATGGCTACACCTTC
TRBD1,TRBJ1-6,-,TRBV28,CASRTTGGYNSPLHF,TGTGCCAGCAGGACGACAGGGGGGTATAATTCACCCCTCCACTTT
-,TRBJ2-1,-,TRBV19,CASSPGQGIYNEQFF,TGTGCCAGCAGCCCCGGGCAGGGGATCTACAATGAGCAGTTCTTC
-,TRBJ2-7,-,TRBV7-2,CASSGSLSYEQYF,TGTGCCAGCAGCGGATCATTATCCTACGAGCAGTACTTC
TRBD2,TRBJ2-3,once,TRBV4-2,CASSQDPAGGVRYF,TGTGCCAGCAGCCAAGATCCCGCGGGAGGTGTTCGGTATTTT
-,TRBJ1-1,-,TRBV10-3,CAISESGRGRGGFRTEAFF,TGTGCCATCAGTGAGTCAGGTCGGGGGAGAGGTGGGTTCAGGACTGAAGCTTTCTTT
-,TRBJ1-2,-,TRBV28,CASSLSVLRTVRYGYTF,TGTGCCAGCAGTTTATCTGTTTTACGGACGGTCCGCTATGGCTACACCTTC
-,TRBJ2-7,once,TRBV29-1,CSVTGRGENEQYF,TGCAGCGTGACCGGGAGAGGCGAAAACGAGCAGTACTTC
-,TRBJ1-6,-,TRBV28,CASSTFTRDSPLHF,TGTGCCAGCAGTACCTTTACCCGGGATTCACCCCTCCACTTT
-,TRBJ1-2,-,TRBV5-6,CASSPWGAGTYGYTF,TGTGCCAGCAGCCCTTGGGGGGCTGGTACCTATGGCTACACCTTC
-,TRBJ2-7,-,TRBV3-1/TRBV3-2,CAKHRKKNEQYF,TGTGCCAAACATAGGAAGAAAAACGAGCAGTACTTC
-,TRBJ1-1,-,TRBV28,CASTPTEAGTEAFF,TGTGCCAGCACCCCAACTGAGGCAGGTACTGAAGCTTTCTTT
-,TRBJ2-5,once,TRBV18,CASSPGTLQETQYF,TGTGCCAGCTCACCGGGGACGCTCCAAGAGACCCAGTACTTC